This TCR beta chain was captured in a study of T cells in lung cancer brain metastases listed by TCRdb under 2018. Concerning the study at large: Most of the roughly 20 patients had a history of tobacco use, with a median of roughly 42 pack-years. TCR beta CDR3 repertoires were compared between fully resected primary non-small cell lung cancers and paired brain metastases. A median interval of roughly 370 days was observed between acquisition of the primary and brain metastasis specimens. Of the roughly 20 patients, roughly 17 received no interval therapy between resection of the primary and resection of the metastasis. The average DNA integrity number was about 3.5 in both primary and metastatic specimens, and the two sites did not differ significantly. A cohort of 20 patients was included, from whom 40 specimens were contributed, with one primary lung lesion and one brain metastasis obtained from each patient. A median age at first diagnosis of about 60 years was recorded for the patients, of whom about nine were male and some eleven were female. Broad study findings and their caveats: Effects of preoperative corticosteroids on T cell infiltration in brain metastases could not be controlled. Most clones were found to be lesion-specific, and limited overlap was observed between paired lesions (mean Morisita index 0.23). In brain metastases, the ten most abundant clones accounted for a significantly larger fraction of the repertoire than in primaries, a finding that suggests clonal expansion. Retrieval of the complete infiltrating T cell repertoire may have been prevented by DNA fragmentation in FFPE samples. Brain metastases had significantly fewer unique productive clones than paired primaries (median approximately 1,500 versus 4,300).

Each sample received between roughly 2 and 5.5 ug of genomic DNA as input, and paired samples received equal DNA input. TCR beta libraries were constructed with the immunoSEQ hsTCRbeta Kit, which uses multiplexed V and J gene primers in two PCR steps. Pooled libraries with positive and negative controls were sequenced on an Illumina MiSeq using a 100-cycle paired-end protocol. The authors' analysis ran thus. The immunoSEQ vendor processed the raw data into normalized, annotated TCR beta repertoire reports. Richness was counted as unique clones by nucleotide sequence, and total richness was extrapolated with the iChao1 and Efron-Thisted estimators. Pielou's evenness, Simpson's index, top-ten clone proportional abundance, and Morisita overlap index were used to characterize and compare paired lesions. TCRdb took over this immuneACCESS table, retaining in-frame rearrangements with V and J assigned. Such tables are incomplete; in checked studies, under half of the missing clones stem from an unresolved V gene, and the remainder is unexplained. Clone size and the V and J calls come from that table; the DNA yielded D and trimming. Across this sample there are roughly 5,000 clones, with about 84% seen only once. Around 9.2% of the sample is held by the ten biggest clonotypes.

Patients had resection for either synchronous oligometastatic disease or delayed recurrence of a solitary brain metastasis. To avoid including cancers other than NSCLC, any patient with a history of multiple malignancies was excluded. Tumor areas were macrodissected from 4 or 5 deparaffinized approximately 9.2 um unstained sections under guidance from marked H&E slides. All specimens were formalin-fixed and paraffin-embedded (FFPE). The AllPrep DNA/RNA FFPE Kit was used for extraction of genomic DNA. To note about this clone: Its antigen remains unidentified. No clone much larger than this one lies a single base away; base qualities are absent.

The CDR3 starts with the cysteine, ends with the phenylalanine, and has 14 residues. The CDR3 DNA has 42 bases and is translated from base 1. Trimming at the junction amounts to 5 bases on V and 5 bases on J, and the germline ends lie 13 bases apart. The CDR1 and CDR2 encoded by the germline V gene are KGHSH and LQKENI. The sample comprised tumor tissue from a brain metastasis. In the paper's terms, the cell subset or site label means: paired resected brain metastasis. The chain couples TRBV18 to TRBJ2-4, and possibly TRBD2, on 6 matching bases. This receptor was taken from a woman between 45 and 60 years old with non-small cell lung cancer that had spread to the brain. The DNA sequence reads TGTGCCAGCTCAGAGGCGGGGAAACAAAACATTCAGTACTTC. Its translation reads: CASSEAGKQNIQYF.